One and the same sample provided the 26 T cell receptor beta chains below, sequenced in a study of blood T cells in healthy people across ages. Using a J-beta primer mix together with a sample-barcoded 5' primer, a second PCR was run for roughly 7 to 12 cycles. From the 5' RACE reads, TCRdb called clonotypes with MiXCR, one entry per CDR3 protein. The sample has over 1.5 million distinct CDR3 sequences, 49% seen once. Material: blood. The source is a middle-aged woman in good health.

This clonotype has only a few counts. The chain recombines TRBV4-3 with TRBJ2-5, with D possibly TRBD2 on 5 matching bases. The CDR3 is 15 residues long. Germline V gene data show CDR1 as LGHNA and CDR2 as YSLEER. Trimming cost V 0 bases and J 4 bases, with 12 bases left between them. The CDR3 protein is CASSQDLGLAETQYF. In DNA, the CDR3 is TGCGCCAGCAGCCAAGATCTCGGACTTGCAGAGACCCAGTACTTC.

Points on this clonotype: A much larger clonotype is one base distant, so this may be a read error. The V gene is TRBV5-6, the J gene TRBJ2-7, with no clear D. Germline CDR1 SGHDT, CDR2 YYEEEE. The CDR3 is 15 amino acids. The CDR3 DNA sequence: TGTGCCAGCAGCCTGGGTCTTTCAAGCTCCCACGAGCAGTACTTC. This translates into CASSLGLSSSHEQYF. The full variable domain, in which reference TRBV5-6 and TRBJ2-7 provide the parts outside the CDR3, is DAGVTQSPTHLIKTRGQQVTLRCSPKSGHDTVSWYQQALGQGPQFIFQYYEEEERQRGNFPDRFSGHQFPNYSSELNVNALLLGDSALYLCASSLGLSSSHEQYFGPGTRLTVT.

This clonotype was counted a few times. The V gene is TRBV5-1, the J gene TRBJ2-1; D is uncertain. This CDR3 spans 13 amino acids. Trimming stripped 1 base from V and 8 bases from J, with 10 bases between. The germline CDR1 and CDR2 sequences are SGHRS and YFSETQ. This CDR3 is CASSLWEGDEQFF. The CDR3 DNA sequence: TGCGCCAGCAGCTTGTGGGAAGGAGATGAGCAGTTCTTC.

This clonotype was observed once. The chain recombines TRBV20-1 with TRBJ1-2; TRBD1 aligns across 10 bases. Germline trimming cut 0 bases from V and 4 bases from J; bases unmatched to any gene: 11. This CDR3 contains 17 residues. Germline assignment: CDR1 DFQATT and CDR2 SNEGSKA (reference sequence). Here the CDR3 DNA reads TGCAGTGCTAGAGACTTGGGACAGGGGAGGGATGGCTATGGCTACACCTTC. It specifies CSARDLGQGRDGYGYTF.

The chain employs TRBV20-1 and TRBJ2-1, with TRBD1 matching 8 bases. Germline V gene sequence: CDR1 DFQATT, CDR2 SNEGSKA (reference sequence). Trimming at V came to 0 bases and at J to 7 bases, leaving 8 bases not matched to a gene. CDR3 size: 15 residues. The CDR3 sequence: CSAREGQGAGNEQFF. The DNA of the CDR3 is TGCAGTGCTAGAGAGGGTCAGGGGGCTGGGAATGAGCAGTTCTTC.

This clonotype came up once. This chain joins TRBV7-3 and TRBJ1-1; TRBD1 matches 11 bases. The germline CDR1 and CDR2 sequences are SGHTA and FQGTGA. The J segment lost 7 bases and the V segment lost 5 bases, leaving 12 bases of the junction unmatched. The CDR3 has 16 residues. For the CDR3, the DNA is TGTGCCAGCAGCCCAACGACTCCCGGGACAGGGGGTGAAGCTTTCTTT. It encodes CASSPTTPGTGGEAFF.

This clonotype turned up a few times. CDR3 loop: CASNPIAGVSTDTQYF. For the CDR3, the DNA is TGTGCCAGCAACCCTATAGCGGGGGTTAGCACAGATACGCAGTATTTT. The chain carries TRBV7-9 and TRBJ2-3; TRBD2 matches at 9 bases. Germline assignment: CDR1 SEHNR and CDR2 FQNEAQ (reference sequence). This CDR3 is 16 amino acids long. Germline trimming cut 7 bases from V and 0 bases from J; bases unmatched to any gene: 8. Combining the CDR3 with reference TRBV7-9 and TRBJ2-3 gives the whole variable domain DTGVSQNPRHKITKRGQNVTFRCDPISEHNRLYWYRQTLGQGPEFLTYFQNEAQLEKSRLLSDRFSAERPKGSFSTLEIQRTEQGDSAMYLCASNPIAGVSTDTQYFGPGTRLTVL.

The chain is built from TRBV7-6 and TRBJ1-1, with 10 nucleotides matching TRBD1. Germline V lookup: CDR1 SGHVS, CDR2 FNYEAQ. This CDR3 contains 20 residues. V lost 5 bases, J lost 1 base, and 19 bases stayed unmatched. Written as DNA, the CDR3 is TGTGCCAGCAGCACGCGGGACAGGGGTGAGATTGATGTCACGAACACTGAAGCTTTCTTT. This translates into CASSTRDRGEIDVTNTEAFF.

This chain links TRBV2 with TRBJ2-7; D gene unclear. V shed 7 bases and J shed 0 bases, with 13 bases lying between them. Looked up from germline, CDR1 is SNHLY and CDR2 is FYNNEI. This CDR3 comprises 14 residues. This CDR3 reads CASKNHSSSYEQYF. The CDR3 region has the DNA TGTGCCAGCAAAAATCACAGCAGCTCCTACGAGCAGTACTTC.

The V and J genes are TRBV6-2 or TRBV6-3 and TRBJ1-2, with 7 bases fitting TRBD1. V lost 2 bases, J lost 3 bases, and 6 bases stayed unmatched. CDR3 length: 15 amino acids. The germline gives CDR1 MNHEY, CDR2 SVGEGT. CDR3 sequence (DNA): TGTGCCAGCAGTTACGGGGACAGATTATACTATGGCTACACCTTC. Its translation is CASSYGDRLYYGYTF.

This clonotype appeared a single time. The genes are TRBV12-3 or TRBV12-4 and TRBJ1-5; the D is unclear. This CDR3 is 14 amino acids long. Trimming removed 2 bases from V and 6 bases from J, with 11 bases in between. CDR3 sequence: CASSLYPTPQPQHF. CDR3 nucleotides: TGTGCCAGCAGTTTATACCCTACTCCTCAGCCCCAGCATTTT.

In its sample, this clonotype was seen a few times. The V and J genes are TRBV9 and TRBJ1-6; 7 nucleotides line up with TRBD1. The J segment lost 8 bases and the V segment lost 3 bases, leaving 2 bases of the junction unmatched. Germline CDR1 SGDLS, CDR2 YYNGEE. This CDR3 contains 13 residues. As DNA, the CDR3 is TGTGCCAGCAGCGGAGGGACAGATTCACCCCTCCACTTT. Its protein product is CASSGGTDSPLHF.

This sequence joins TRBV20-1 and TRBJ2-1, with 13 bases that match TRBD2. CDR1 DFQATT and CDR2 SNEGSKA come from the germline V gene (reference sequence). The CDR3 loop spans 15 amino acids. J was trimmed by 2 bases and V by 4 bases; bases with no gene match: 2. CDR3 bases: TGCAGTGCTACAGGACTAGCGGGGGCCTACAATGAGCAGTTCTTC. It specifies CSATGLAGAYNEQFF.

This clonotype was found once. CDR3 loop: CASSETSGGGDTQYF. The CDR3 DNA reads TGCGCCAGCAGCGAGACTAGCGGGGGGGGAGATACGCAGTATTTT. The rearrangement joins TRBV5-1 to TRBJ2-3; 14 bases agree with TRBD2. This CDR3 contains 15 residues. Germline V gene lookup returns CDR1 SGHRS and CDR2 YFSETQ. V dropped 4 bases and J dropped 5; count of bases not matched to a gene: 3.

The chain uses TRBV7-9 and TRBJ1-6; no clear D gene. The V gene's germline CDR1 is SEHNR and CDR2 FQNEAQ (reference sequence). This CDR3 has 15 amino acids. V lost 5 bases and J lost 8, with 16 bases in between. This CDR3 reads CASSPRTDFDSPLHF. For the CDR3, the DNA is TGTGCCAGCAGCCCCCGGACGGACTTTGATTCACCCCTCCACTTT.

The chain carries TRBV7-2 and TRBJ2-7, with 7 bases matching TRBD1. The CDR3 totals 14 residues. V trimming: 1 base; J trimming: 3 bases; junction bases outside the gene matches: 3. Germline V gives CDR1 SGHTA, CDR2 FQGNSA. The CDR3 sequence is CASSLEGAVYEQYF. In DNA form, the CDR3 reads TGTGCCAGCAGCTTAGAGGGGGCGGTCTACGAGCAGTACTTC.

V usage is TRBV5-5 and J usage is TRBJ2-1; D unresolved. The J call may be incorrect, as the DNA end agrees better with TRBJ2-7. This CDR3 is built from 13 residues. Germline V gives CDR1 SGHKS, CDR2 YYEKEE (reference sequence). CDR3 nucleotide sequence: TGTGCCAGCAGCTCGACCACGCTCAATGAGCAGTACTTC. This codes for CASSSTTLNEQYF.

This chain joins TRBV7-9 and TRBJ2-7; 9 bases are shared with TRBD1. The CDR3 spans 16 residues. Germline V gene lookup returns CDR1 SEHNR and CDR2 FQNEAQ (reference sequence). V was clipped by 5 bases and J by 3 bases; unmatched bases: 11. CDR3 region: CASSNIRTGDIYEQYF. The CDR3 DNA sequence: TGTGCCAGCAGCAACATTCGGACAGGGGACATCTACGAGCAGTACTTC.

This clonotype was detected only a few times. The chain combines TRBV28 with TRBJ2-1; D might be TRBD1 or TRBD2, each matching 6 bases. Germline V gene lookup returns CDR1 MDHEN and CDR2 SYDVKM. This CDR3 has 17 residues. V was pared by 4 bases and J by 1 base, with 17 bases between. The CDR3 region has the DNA TGTGCCAGCAGTTCCCGGGGGCCTGCGAAGTCCTACAATGAGCAGTTCTTC. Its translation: CASSSRGPAKSYNEQFF.

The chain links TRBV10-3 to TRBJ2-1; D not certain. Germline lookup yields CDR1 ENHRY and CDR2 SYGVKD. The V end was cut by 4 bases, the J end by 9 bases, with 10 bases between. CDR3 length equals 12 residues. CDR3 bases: TGTGCCATCAGTGCGATAGTCGGTGAGCAGTTCTTC. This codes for CAISAIVGEQFF.

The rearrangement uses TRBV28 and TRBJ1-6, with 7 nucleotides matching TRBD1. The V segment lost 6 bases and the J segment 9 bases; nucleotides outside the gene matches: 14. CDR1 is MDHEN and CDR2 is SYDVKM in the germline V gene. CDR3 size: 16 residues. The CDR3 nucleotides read TGTGCCAGCAGCCGAGGGGACAGAGACCTTCCTTCACCCCTCCACTTT. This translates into CASSRGDRDLPSPLHF.

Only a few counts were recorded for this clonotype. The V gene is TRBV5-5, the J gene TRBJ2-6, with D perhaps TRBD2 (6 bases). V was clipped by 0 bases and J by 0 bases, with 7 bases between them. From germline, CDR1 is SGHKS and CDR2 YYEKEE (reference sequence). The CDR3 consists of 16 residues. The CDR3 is CASSLVEGSGANVLTF. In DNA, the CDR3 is TGTGCCAGCAGCTTGGTGGAGGGCTCTGGGGCCAACGTCCTGACTTTC.

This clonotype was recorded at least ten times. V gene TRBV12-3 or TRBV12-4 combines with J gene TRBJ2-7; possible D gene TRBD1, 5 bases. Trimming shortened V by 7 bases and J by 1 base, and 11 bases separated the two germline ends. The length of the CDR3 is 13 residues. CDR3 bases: TGTGCCAGCACGAGAACAGGTTCCTACGAGCAGTACTTC. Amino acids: CASTRTGSYEQYF.

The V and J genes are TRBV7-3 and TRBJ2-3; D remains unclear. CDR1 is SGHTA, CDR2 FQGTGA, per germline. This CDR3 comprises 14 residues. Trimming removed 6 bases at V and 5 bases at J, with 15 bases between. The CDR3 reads CASSPSRLQDTQYF. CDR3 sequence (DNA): TGTGCCAGCAGTCCATCCCGCTTACAAGATACGCAGTATTTT.

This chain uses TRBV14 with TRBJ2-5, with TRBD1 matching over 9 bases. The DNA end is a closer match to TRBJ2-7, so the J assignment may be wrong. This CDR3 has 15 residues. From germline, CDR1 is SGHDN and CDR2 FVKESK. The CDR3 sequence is CASSHLGQGSYEQYF. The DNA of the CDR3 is TGTGCCAGCAGCCATCTAGGACAGGGGTCGTACGAGCAGTACTTC.

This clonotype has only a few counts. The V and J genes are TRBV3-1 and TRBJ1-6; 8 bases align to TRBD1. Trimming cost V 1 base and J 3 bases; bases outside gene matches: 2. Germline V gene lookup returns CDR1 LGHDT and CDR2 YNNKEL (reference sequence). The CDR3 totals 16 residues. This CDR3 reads CASSQAGGIYNSPLHF. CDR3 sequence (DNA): TGTGCCAGCAGCCAAGCAGGGGGCATCTATAATTCACCCCTCCACTTT.